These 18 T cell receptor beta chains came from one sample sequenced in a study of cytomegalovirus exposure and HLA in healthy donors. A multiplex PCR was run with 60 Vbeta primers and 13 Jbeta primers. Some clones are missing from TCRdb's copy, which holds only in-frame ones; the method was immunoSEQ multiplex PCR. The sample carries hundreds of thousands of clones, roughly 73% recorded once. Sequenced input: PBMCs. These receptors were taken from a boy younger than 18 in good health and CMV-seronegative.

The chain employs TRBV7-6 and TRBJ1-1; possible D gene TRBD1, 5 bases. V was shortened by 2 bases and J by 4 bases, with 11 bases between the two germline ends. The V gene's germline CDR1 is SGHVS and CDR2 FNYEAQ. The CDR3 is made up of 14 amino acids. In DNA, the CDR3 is TGTGCCAGCAGCTTACAGGGTAGGAGCACTGAAGCTTTCTTT. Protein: CASSLQGRSTEAFF. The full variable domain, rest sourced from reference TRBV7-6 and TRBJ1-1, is GAGVSQSPRYKVTKRGQDVALRCDPISGHVSLYWYRQALGQGPEFLTYFNYEAQQDKSGLPNDRFSAERPEGSISTLTIQRTEQRDSAMYRCASSLQGRSTEAFFGQGTRLTVV.

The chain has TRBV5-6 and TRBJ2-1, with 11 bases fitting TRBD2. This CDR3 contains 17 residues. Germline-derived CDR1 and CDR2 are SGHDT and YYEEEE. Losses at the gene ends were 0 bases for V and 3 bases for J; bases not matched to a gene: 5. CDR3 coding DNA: TGTGCCAGCAGCTTGGAGTCTAGCGGGGGGAGCTACAATGAGCAGTTCTTC. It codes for CASSLESSGGSYNEQFF.

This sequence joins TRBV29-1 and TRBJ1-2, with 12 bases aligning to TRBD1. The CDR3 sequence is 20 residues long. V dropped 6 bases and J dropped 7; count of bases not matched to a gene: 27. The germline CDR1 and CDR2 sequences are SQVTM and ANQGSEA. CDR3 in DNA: TGCAGCGTAAGATCCACCGGGACAGGGGGCGCGGGAGTGGGGGCCGGTGGCTACACCTTC. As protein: CSVRSTGTGGAGVGAGGYTF.

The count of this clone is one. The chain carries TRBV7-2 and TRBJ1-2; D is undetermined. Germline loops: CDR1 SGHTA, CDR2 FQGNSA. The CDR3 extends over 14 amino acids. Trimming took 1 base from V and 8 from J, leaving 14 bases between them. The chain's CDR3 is CASSLVPNRGGYTF. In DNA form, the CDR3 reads TGTGCCAGCAGCTTAGTACCTAATCGGGGAGGCTACACCTTC.

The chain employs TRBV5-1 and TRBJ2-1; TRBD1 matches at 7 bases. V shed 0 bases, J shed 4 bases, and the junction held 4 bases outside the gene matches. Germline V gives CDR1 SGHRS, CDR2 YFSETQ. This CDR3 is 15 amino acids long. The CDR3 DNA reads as TGCGCCAGCAGCTTGGAGGGGGCTCGGTACAATGAGCAGTTCTTC. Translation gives CASSLEGARYNEQFF.

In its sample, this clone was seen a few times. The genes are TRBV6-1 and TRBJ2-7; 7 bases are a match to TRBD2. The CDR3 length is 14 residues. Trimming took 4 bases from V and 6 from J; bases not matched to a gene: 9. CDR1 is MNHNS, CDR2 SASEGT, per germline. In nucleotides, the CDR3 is TGTGCCAGCAGTGCCCGGGGAGGGGTTGCCGAGCAGTACTTC. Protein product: CASSARGGVAEQYF.

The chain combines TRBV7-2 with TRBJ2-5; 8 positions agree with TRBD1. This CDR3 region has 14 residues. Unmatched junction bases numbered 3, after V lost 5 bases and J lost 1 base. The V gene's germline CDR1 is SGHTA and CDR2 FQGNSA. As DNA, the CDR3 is TGTGCCAGCAGCCGGACAGGGCCCCAAGAGACCCAGTACTTC. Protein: CASSRTGPQETQYF.

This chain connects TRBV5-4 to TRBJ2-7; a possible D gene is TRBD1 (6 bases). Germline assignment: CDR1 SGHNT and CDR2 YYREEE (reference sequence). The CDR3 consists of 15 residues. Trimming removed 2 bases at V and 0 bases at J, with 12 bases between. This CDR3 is CASSLPGQNSYEQYF. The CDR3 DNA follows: TGTGCCAGCAGCTTACCTGGACAGAACTCCTACGAGCAGTACTTC.

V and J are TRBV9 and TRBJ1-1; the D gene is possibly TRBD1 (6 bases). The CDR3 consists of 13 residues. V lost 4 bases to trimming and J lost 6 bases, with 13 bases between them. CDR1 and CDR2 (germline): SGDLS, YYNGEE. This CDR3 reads CASSTRGQPEAFF. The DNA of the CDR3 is TGTGCCAGCAGCACAAGAGGACAGCCTGAAGCTTTCTTT.

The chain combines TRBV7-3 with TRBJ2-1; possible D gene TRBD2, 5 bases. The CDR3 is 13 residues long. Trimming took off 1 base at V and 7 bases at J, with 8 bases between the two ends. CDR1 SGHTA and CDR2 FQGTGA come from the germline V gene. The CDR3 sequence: CASSLSRGNEQFF. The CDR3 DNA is TGTGCCAGCAGCTTAAGTCGGGGTAATGAGCAGTTCTTC.

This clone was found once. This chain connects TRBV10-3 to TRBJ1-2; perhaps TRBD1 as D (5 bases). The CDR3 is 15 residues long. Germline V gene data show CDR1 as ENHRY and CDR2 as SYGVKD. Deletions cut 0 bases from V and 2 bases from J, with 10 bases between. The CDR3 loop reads CAISESGQGNYGYTF. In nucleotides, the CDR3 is TGTGCCATCAGTGAGTCGGGTCAGGGAAACTATGGCTACACCTTC.

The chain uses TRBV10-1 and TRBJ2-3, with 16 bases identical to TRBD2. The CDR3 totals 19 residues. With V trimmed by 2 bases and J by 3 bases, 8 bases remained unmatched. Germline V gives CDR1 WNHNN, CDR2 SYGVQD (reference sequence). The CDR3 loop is CASSEPGTSGGALTDTQYF. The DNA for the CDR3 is TGCGCCAGCAGTGAGCCGGGGACTAGCGGGGGGGCCTTGACAGATACGCAGTATTTT.

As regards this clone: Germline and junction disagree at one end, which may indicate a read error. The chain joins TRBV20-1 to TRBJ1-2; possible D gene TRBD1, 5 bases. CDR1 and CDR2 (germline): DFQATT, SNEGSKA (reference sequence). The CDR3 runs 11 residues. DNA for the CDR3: TGCAGTGCTAGACAGGGTGATGGCTACCCCTTC. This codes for CSARQGDGYPF.

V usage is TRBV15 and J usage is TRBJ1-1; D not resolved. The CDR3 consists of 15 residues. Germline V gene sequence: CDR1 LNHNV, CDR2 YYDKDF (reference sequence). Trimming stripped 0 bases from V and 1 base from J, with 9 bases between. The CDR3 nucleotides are TGTGCCACCAGCAGAGAGTTCAGGCAGAACACTGAAGCTTTCTTT. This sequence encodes CATSREFRQNTEAFF.

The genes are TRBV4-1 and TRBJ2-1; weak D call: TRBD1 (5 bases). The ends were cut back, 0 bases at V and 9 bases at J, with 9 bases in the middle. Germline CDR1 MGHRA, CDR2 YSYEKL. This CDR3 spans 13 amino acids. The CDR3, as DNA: TGCGCCAGCAGCCAAGACAGGGCAGGTGAGCAGTTCTTC. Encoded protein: CASSQDRAGEQFF.

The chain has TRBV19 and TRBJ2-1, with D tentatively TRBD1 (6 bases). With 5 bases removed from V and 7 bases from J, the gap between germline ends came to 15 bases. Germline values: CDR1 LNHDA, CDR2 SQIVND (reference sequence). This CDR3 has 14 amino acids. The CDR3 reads CASSLGAGANEQFF. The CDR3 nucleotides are TGTGCCAGTAGTTTGGGGGCCGGGGCTAATGAGCAGTTCTTC.

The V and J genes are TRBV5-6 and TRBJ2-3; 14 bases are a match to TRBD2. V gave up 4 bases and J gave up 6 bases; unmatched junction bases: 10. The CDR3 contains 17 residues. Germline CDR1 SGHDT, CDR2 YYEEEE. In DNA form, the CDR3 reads TGTGCCAGCAGCCCGGGACTAGCGGGAGCGCTCGGGGATACGCAGTATTTT. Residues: CASSPGLAGALGDTQYF.

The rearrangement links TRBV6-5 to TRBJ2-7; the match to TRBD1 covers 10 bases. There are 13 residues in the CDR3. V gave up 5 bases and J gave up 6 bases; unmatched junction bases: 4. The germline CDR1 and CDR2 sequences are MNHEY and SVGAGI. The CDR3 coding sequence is TGTGCCAGCAGTGACCGGGACAGGGGCGAGCAGTACTTC. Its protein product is CASSDRDRGEQYF.